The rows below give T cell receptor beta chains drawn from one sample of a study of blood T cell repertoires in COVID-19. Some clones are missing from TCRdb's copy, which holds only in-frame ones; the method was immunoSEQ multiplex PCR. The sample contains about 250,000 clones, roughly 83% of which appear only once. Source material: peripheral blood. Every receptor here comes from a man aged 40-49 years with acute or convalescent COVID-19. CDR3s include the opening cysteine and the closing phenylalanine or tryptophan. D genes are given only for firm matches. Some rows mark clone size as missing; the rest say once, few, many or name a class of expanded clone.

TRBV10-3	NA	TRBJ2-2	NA	CAISDHPSARELFF	TGTGCCATCAGTGACCACCCTAGCGCCCGGGAGCTGTTTTTT
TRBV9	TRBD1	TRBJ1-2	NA	CASSDPTGGYGYTF	TGTGCCAGCAGCGACCCGACAGGGGGCTATGGCTACACCTTC
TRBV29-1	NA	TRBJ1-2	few	CSVVGEGFGGYTF	TGCAGCGTTGTGGGGGAGGGGTTTGGCGGCTACACCTTC
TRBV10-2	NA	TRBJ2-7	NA	CASSEQLVNAYEQYF	TGCGCCAGCAGTGAGCAACTAGTAAATGCCTACGAGCAGTACTTC
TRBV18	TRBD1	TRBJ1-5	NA	CASSPDRGWNQPQHF	TGTGCCAGCTCACCTGACAGGGGATGGAATCAGCCCCAGCATTTT
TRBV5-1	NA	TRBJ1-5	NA	CASSLEAGNQPQHF	TGCGCCAGCAGCTTGGAGGCAGGGAATCAGCCCCAGCATTTT
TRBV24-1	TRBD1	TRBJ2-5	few	CATSGGGQQETQYF	TGTGCCACCAGTGGTGGGGGACAGCAAGAGACCCAGTACTTC
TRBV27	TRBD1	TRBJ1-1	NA	CASSPALGTGITEAFF	TGTGCCAGCAGTCCAGCCCTCGGGACAGGGATCACTGAAGCTTTCTTT
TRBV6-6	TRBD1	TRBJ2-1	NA	CASSPDRGGYNEQFF	TGTGCCAGCAGTCCTGACAGGGGAGGTTACAATGAGCAGTTCTTC
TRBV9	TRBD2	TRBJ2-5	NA	CASSLSGRGWETQYF	TGTGCCAGCAGCCTGAGCGGGAGGGGTTGGGAGACCCAGTACTTC
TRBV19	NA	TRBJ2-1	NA	CASSIATDNEQFF	TGTGCCAGTAGTATAGCGACAGACAATGAGCAGTTCTTC
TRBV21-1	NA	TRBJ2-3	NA	CASSRRGTDTQYF	TGTGCCAGCAGCAGGCGAGGGACAGATACGCAGTATTTT
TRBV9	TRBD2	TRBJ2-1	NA	CASSLGLAGAAPYNEQFF	TGTGCCAGCAGCCTCGGACTAGCGGGAGCCGCCCCCTACAATGAGCAGTTCTTC
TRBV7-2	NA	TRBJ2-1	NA	CASSLVAMSSYNEQFF	TGTGCCAGCAGCTTAGTAGCGATGAGCTCCTACAATGAGCAGTTCTTC
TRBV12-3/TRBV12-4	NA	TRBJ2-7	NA	CASSPLPHEQYF	TGTGCCAGCAGCCCTCTCCCCCACGAGCAGTACTTC
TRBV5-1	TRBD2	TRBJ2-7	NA	CASYLAGGDEQYF	TGCGCCAGCTATTTAGCGGGAGGGGACGAGCAGTACTTC
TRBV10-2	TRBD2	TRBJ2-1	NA	CASRLAGGGNEQFF	TGCGCCAGCAGGCTAGCGGGAGGGGGGAATGAGCAGTTCTTC
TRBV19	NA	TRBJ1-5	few	CASSRVDTGIHQPQHF	TGTGCCAGTAGTCGGGTAGACACAGGTATTCATCAGCCCCAGCATTTT
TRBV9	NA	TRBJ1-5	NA	CASSLGQSDQPQHF	TGTGCCAGCAGCCTCGGACAGTCGGATCAGCCCCAGCATTTT
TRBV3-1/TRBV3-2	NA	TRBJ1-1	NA	CASSQAQLNTEAFF	TGTGCCAGCAGCCAAGCCCAATTGAACACTGAAGCTTTCTTT
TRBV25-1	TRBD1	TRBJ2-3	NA	CASSRQGDLTDTQYF	TGTGCCAGCAGCCGACAGGGTGATTTGACAGATACGCAGTATTTT
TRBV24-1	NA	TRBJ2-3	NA	CATSDGPNPSTDTQYF	TGTGCCACCAGTGATGGGCCAAACCCTAGCACAGATACGCAGTATTTT
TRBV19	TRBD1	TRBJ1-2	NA	CASSTRTGTTGGYTF	TGTGCCAGTAGTACACGGACAGGCACCACGGGCGGCTACACCTTC
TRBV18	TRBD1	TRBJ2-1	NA	CASSPRVPGQGDNEQFF	TGTGCCAGCTCACCACGAGTTCCGGGACAGGGGGACAATGAGCAGTTCTTC
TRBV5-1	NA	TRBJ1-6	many	CASSLEWGYSPLHF	TGCGCCAGCAGCTTGGAGTGGGGCTATTCACCCCTCCACTTT
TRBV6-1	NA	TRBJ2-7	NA	CASSESGAIPYEQYF	TGTGCCAGCAGTGAATCAGGGGCAATCCCCTACGAGCAGTACTTC
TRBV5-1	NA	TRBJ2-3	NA	CASSLARGETDTQYF	TGCGCCAGCAGCTTGGCCCGGGGAGAAACAGATACGCAGTATTTT
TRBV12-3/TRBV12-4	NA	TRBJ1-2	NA	CASSFDTYYGYTF	TGTGCCAGCAGTTTTGATACTTACTATGGCTACACCTTC
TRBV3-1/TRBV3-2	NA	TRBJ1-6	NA	CASRQGYNSPLHF	TGTGCCAGCAGACAGGGCTATAATTCACCCCTCCACTTT
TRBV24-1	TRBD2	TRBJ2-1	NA	CATGGDRNEQFF	TGTGCCACCGGGGGGGATCGGAATGAGCAGTTCTTC
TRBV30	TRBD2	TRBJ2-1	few	CAWRGGRDEQFF	TGTGCCTGGAGGGGCGGGAGGGATGAGCAGTTCTTC
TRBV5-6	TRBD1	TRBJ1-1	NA	CASSYGQGAVGAFF	TGTGCCAGCAGCTACGGACAGGGGGCGGTGGGAGCTTTCTTT
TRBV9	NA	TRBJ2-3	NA	CASSTAGDTQYF	TGTGCCAGCAGCACGGCGGGAGATACGCAGTATTTT
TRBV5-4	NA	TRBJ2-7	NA	CASKRQPLGEQYF	TGTGCCAGCAAACGACAGCCCCTAGGGGAGCAGTACTTC
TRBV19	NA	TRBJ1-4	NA	CASSIESATNEKLFF	TGTGCCAGTAGTATAGAATCAGCAACTAATGAAAAACTGTTTTTT
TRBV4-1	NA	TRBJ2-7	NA	CASSQGGGLAGYEQYF	TGCGCCAGCAGCCAAGGGGGGGGGCTAGCCGGCTACGAGCAGTACTTC
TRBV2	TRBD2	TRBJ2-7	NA	CASMGTSGSPYEQYF	TGTGCCAGCATGGGGACTAGCGGGTCCCCCTACGAGCAGTACTTC
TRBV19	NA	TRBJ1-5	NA	CASSIDAGDQPQHF	TGTGCCAGTAGTATAGATGCAGGGGATCAGCCCCAGCATTTT
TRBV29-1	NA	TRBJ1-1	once	CSVEEGGYTEAFF	TGCAGCGTTGAAGAGGGGGGGTACACTGAAGCTTTCTTT
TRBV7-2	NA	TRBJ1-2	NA	CASSLGPLYGYTF	TGTGCCAGCAGCTTGGGGCCGCTCTATGGCTACACCTTC
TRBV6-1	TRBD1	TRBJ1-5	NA	CASSDLGQGNQPQHF	TGTGCCAGCAGTGACCTCGGACAGGGTAATCAGCCCCAGCATTTT
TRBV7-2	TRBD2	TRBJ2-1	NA	CASSLALAGDQQFF	TGTGCCAGCAGCTTAGCCCTAGCGGGGGATCAGCAGTTCTTC
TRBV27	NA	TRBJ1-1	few	CASSLARAETEAFF	TGTGCCAGCAGTTTAGCCAGGGCGGAAACTGAAGCTTTCTTT
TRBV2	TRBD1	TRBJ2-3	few	CASRQGADTQYF	TGTGCCAGCAGGCAGGGGGCAGATACGCAGTATTTT
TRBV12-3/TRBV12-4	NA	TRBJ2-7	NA	CASSPRGYEQYF	TGTGCCAGCAGTCCACGGGGTTACGAGCAGTACTTC
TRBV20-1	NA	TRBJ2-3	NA	CSRTAGHTQYF	TGCAGTCGGACTGCGGGCCATACGCAGTATTTT
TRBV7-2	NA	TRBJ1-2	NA	CASSLDSTHGYTF	TGTGCCAGCAGTTTGGACAGCACCCATGGCTACACCTTC
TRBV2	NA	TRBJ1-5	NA	CASNTYSEHQPQHF	TGTGCCAGCAATACCTACAGTGAACATCAGCCCCAGCATTTT
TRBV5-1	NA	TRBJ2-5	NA	CASSSRQQETQYF	TGCGCCAGCAGCTCCCGACAGCAAGAGACCCAGTACTTC
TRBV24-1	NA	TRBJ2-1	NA	CATSEGTPAYNEQFF	TGTGCCACCAGTGAGGGGACTCCTGCTTACAATGAGCAGTTCTTC
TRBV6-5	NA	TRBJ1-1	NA	CASSRTDRNTEAFF	TGTGCCAGCAGCCGAACAGACAGGAACACTGAAGCTTTCTTT